A single T cell receptor (beta chain) is shown here with its context. There are a few counts of this clone. Its antigen remains unidentified. Base qualities were left out, and no much larger clone turns up one base away. Samples from volunteer blood donors who had recovered from COVID-19 were contributed by a second Seattle source. Whole blood was collected in K2EDTA tubes by collaborating institutions according to the institutions' own protocols. For TCRbeta analysis, collaborator samples were shipped as frozen whole blood, as isolated PBMCs, or as DNA extracted from either sample type. The data derive from a study of blood T cell repertoires in COVID-19 (dated by TCRdb to about 2020). Describing the broader study: The collaborator samples originated in the United States, Italy and Spain and spanned the acute and convalescent phases of COVID-19. The material from the prospective study consisted of cDNA or gDNA derived from T cells, B-cell-depleted T cells, or PBMCs. Subjects who had been exposed to COVID-19, were actively infected with it, or had recovered from it provided the deeply sampled blood TCRbeta repertoires that made up the dataset. The repertoires were made available in a free public database intended to serve as a resource for research on the immune response to SARS-CoV-2. The samples were drawn from two sources: the first 160 participants of the ongoing ImmuneRACE study, and about 1,300 subjects contributed by 6 global collaborators. The sample metadata nearly always contained a de-identified subject ID, COVID-19 status, age in years and sex. Where available, HLA class I and class II types were obtained from metadata supplied by the sample provider rather than from assay-based typing. What the authors observed across the whole study: How much clinical and demographic metadata was included differed by source and by participant, and the metadata was provided uncurated.

CDR1 and CDR2, looked up from the germline V gene, are MDHEN and SYDVKM. The germline V and J ends show losses of 8 bases and 5 bases respectively, and no gene match explains 9 bases of the junction. The CDR3 sequence holds 14 residues, the cysteine and phenylalanine included. Only the CDR3 region is kept as DNA, spanning 42 bases read in frame from base 1. The immunoSEQ Assay, a bias-controlled multiplex PCR, was used to amplify TCRbeta CDR3 regions from genomic DNA. In the paper's pipeline: The number of nucleated cells in each sample was estimated from the amplification of reference gene primers within the assay. To quantify the absolute abundance of each unique TCRbeta CDR3 rearrangement, sequence reads were collapsed and filtered. For each sample, productive Simpson clonality was calculated by taking the square root of Simpson's diversity index across productive rearrangements. TCRdb obtained this table from immuneACCESS and retained in-frame rearrangements with V and J assigned. These tables miss some clones; where compared with another copy, unresolved V genes account for less than half of the shortfall, and the remainder is unexplained. V, J and clone size derive from that table, while D and trimming were established from the DNA sequence. The sample records some 220,000 clones, about 88% of which are singletons. The ten largest clones add up to 2.9% of the sample.

The chain is assembled from TRBV28 and TRBJ1-1, and 9 junctional nucleotides match TRBD1. The origin of this receptor is a man aged 45-65 years who had recovered from COVID-19. The sequencing input was peripheral blood. The encoded CDR3 is CASFEQGAGTEAFF. Read as DNA, the sequence is TGTGCCAGCTTCGAACAGGGGGCTGGTACTGAAGCTTTCTTT.